This passage covers 4 T cell receptor beta chains from one sample sequenced in a study of blood T cell repertoires in COVID-19. Measured with immunoSEQ multiplex PCR; TCRdb has only the in-frame clones, and not every one. This sample has roughly 210,000 clones, with about nine tenths found just once. The sample taken for sequencing was PBMCs or T cells enriched from blood (not recorded which). These receptors were obtained from a man between 25 and 39 years old in a cohort exposed to, infected with or recovered from COVID-19 (not recorded which).

This clone was picked up one time. The rearrangement joins TRBV7-2 to TRBJ2-7, with 12 nucleotides matching TRBD2. Unmatched junction bases numbered 8, after V lost 5 bases and J lost 3 bases. The CDR3 is 16 amino acids. Germline CDR1 reads SGHTA; CDR2 reads FQGNSA. In DNA, the CDR3 is TGTGCCAGCAGCCAAGGACTAGCGGGATGGGTCTACGAGCAGTACTTC. This encodes CASSQGLAGWVYEQYF.

V and J are TRBV4-3 and TRBJ2-7; TRBD2 aligns across 7 bases. This CDR3 has 15 residues. The ends lost 1 base at V and 6 bases at J; junction bases unmatched: 9. Looked up from germline, CDR1 is LGHNA and CDR2 is YSLEER. CDR3 in DNA: TGCGCCAGCAGCCAAGCCGTGGGAGGGCCCCGCGAGCAGTACTTC. Translation: CASSQAVGGPREQYF.

The V and J genes are TRBV5-1 and TRBJ1-2, with 10 bases identical to TRBD1. CDR3 size: 13 residues. Germline CDR1 reads SGHRS; CDR2 reads YFSETQ. The trim removed 4 bases at V and 6 bases at J, leaving 3 bases unmatched. CDR3 region: CASSRGTGDGYTF. The CDR3 region has the DNA TGCGCCAGCAGCCGAGGGACAGGGGATGGCTACACCTTC.

A few counts support this clone. The gene calls are TRBV2 and TRBJ2-7; D is unresolved. The germline CDR1 and CDR2 sequences are SNHLY and FYNNEI. V lost 8 bases and J lost 2, with 7 bases in between. The CDR3 contains 11 residues. For the CDR3, the DNA is TGTGCCAGCGTTTCGGCCTACGAGCAGTACTTC. Protein sequence: CASVSAYEQYF. Full variable domain (rest looked up from reference TRBV2 and TRBJ2-7): EPEVTQTPSHQVTQMGQEVILRCVPISNHLYFYWYRQILGQKVEFLVSFYNNEISEKSEIFDDQFSVERPDGSNFTLKIRSTKLEDSAMYFCASVSAYEQYFGPGTRLTVT.